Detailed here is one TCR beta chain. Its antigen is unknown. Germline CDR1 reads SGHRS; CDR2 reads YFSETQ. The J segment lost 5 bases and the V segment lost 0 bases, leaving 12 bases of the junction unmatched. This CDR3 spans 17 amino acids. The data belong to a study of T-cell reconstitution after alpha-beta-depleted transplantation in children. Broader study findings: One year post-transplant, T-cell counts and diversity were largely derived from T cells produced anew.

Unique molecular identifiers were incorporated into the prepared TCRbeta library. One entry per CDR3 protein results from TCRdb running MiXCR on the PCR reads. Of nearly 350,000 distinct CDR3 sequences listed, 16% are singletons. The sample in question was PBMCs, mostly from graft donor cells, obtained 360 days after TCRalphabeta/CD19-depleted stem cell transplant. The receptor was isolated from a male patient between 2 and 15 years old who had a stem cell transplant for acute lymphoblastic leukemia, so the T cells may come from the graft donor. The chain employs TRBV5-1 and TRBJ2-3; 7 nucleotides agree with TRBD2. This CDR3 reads CASSLVRGRPSGDTQYF. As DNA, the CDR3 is TGCGCCAGCAGCTTGGTTAGGGGCCGGCCTAGCGGAGATACGCAGTATTTT. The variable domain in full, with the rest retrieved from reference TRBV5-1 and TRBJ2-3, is KAGVTQTPRYLIKTRGQQVTLSCSPISGHRSVSWYQQTPGQGLQFLFEYFSETQRNKGNFPGRFSGRQFSNSRSEMNVSTLELGDSALYLCASSLVRGRPSGDTQYFGPGTRLTVL.